Following are 29 T cell receptor beta chains from one sample sequenced in a study of blood T cell repertoires in COVID-19. TCRdb keeps only in-frame clones here, not all; method: immunoSEQ multiplex PCR. The data contain just over 95,000 clones, around nine tenths of them singletons. The sequencing input was peripheral blood. The receptors shown here come from a human donor in a cohort sampled during active COVID-19.

DNA of the CDR3: TGTGCCAGCTCACCGGACAGGGTTACGCAGTATTTT. Its translation: CASSPDRVTQYF. V usage is TRBV18 and J usage is TRBJ2-3, with 8 bases lining up with TRBD1. V lost 3 bases to trimming and J lost 8 bases; unmatched junction nucleotides: 1. CDR1 and CDR2 from the germline V gene are KGHSH and LQKENI. The CDR3 extends over 12 amino acids.

This chain joins TRBV5-5 and TRBJ2-1; D ambiguous. CDR3 length: 16 amino acids. Germline CDR1 and CDR2: SGHKS and YYEKEE (reference sequence). V was trimmed by 1 base and J by 0 bases, leaving 11 bases between them. The CDR3 sequence: CASSLYSFSSYNEQFF. As DNA, the CDR3 is TGTGCCAGCAGCTTGTACAGTTTCTCCTCCTACAATGAGCAGTTCTTC.

The CDR3 here is CASSIGTLDNYGYTF. The DNA of the CDR3 is TGTGCCAGTAGTATCGGGACTTTGGATAACTATGGCTACACCTTC. The rearrangement links TRBV19 to TRBJ1-2, with D possibly TRBD1 on 5 matching bases. The CDR3 runs to 15 residues. The V and J ends lost 3 bases and 1 base respectively, with 12 bases between them. Per germline, CDR1 LNHDA and CDR2 SQIVND (reference sequence).

The chain couples TRBV19 to TRBJ2-7; 11 nucleotides line up with TRBD1. The germline gives CDR1 LNHDA, CDR2 SQIVND (reference sequence). The length of the CDR3 is 16 residues. With 6 bases clipped from V and 4 bases from J, the junction kept 11 bases outside the gene matches. CDR3 nucleotides: TGTGCCAGTAGCGCATTCCCCGGGACAGGGGGATACGAGCAGTACTTC. This encodes CASSAFPGTGGYEQYF.

This chain connects TRBV19 to TRBJ2-2, with D possibly TRBD1 on 5 matching bases. V shed 3 bases and J shed 11 bases, with 16 bases lying between them. The CDR3 runs 14 residues. CDR1 and CDR2 (germline): LNHDA, SQIVND (reference sequence). CDR3 sequence reads: CASSITGPFQELFF. DNA for the CDR3: TGTGCCAGTAGTATTACAGGTCCCTTCCAAGAGCTGTTTTTT.

As for this clone: An end of the junction differs from the germline gene, which may be a read error. The chain recombines TRBV7-7 with TRBJ2-7, with no clear D. This CDR3 contains 14 residues. From germline, CDR1 is SSHAT and CDR2 FNYEAQ (reference sequence). CDR3 loop: CASSPDSGSYEQYF. Written as DNA, the CDR3 is TGTGCTAGCAGTCCTGACTCCGGCTCCTACGAGCAGTACTTC.

This clone has just one count. The gene calls are TRBV9 and TRBJ1-1; D perhaps matches TRBD1 (5 bases). CDR3 length: 15 residues. Germline V gene sequence: CDR1 SGDLS, CDR2 YYNGEE. V was cut by 0 bases and J by 0 bases, with 9 bases left in between. The CDR3: CASSVGPGMNTEAFF. The DNA for the CDR3 is TGTGCCAGCAGCGTAGGTCCAGGGATGAACACTGAAGCTTTCTTT.

The chain employs TRBV3-1 (or the pseudogene TRBV3-2) and TRBJ1-6; 10 bases match TRBD1. Trimming at V came to 2 bases and at J to 11 bases, leaving 12 bases not matched to a gene. The CDR3 contains 17 residues. Germline V CDR1 and CDR2: LGHDT, YNNKEL (reference sequence). For the CDR3, the DNA is TGTGCCAGCAGCCAAAATGGGGGACAGGGGAGTTTGGCACCCCTCCACTTT. This sequence encodes CASSQNGGQGSLAPLHF.

The chain links TRBV4-1 to TRBJ1-2, with D perhaps matching TRBD1 (6 bases). CDR3 length: 14 amino acids. Trimming took 0 bases from V and 6 from J, leaving 11 bases between them. The germline gives CDR1 MGHRA, CDR2 YSYEKL. CDR3 protein: CASSQDGQGNGYTF. The CDR3 DNA is TGCGCCAGCAGCCAAGACGGCCAGGGGAATGGCTACACCTTC.

V gene TRBV15 combines with J gene TRBJ1-5; tentatively, D is TRBD1 (6 bases). Deletions cut 1 base from V and 4 bases from J, with 11 bases between. This CDR3 spans 15 amino acids. The germline CDR1 and CDR2 sequences are LNHNV and YYDKDF (reference sequence). The CDR3 is CATSRGGTQNQPQHF. The CDR3 nucleotides are TGTGCCACCAGCAGAGGGGGGACACAGAATCAGCCCCAGCATTTT.

A few counts support this clone. This chain joins TRBV5-5 and TRBJ1-5; D may be TRBD1 (5 bases). Trimming removed 0 bases from V and 2 bases from J, with 6 bases in between. CDR1 and CDR2 (germline): SGHKS, YYEKEE (reference sequence). This CDR3 comprises 14 residues. CDR3 loop: CASSLAGGNQPQHF. The CDR3 DNA is TGTGCCAGCAGCTTGGCGGGGGGCAATCAGCCCCAGCATTTT.

The chain has TRBV5-1 and TRBJ2-1; 9 nucleotides line up with TRBD2. V lost 3 bases and J lost 4; bases outside the gene matches: 8. Per the germline V gene, CDR1 is SGHRS and CDR2 is YFSETQ. The CDR3 extends over 16 amino acids. CDR3 nucleotides: TGCGCCAGCAGCTCTTCGACTAGCGGCCAATACAATGAGCAGTTCTTC. It specifies CASSSSTSGQYNEQFF.

This sequence joins TRBV19 and TRBJ2-2; the D gene is possibly TRBD2 (6 bases). The germline V gene has CDR1 LNHDA and CDR2 SQIVND (reference sequence). The CDR3 has 17 residues. Deletions cut 0 bases from V and 4 bases from J, with 15 bases between. Here the CDR3 DNA reads TGTGCCAGTAGTATAGAACAAAAGGGGCGGGGCACCGGGGAGCTGTTTTTT. Its translation: CASSIEQKGRGTGELFF.

The gene calls are TRBV4-3 and TRBJ2-7; 7 nucleotides line up with TRBD1. The CDR3 has 13 residues. V gave up 5 bases and J gave up 2 bases; unmatched junction bases: 3. Germline V gene lookup returns CDR1 LGHNA and CDR2 YSLEER. The CDR3 spells CASSKGQTYEQYF. CDR3 nucleotides: TGCGCCAGCAGCAAGGGACAGACCTACGAGCAGTACTTC.

V usage is TRBV5-6 and J usage is TRBJ1-2; 10 nucleotides agree with TRBD1. V was clipped by 4 bases and J by 7 bases; unmatched bases: 10. CDR3 length: 15 amino acids. Germline V lookup: CDR1 SGHDT, CDR2 YYEEEE. This chain's CDR3 is CASSGPDRGVFGYTF. The CDR3 DNA is TGTGCCAGCAGCGGACCGGACAGGGGGGTATTTGGCTACACCTTC.

V is TRBV7-8 and J is TRBJ1-2; D is unclear. There are 13 residues in the CDR3. Germline loops: CDR1 SGHVS, CDR2 FQNEAQ. V lost 5 bases to trimming and J lost 8 bases, with 15 bases between them. In nucleotides, the CDR3 is TGTGCCAGCAGCCTCAGAGGTTTTGGGGGCTACACCTTC. It encodes CASSLRGFGGYTF.

The J gene is TRBJ2-7, the V gene TRBV2, with D perhaps matching TRBD1 (5 bases). CDR1 is SNHLY, CDR2 FYNNEI, per germline. This CDR3 is built from 13 residues. Trimming shortened V by 8 bases and J by 3 bases, and 14 bases separated the two germline ends. In DNA, the CDR3 is TGTGCCAGCGTGGGGCGGCAGAGCTACGAGCAGTACTTC. This encodes CASVGRQSYEQYF.

This clone is a singleton in its sample. The chain uses TRBV11-2 and TRBJ2-7; TRBD2 matches at 8 bases. V lost 5 bases and J lost 3; bases outside the gene matches: 18. From germline, CDR1 is SGHAT and CDR2 FQNNGV. The CDR3 extends over 18 amino acids. The CDR3 sequence: CASSPPGTSGSGLYEQYF. The DNA of the CDR3 is TGTGCCAGCAGCCCCCCCGGGACTAGTGGTTCGGGGCTCTACGAGCAGTACTTC.

This clone has only a few counts. The rearrangement joins TRBV5-6 to TRBJ2-7; D is possibly TRBD2 (6 bases). The length of the CDR3 is 14 residues. Trimming took 0 bases from V and 7 from J, leaving 14 bases between them. The V gene's germline CDR1 is SGHDT and CDR2 YYEEEE. The CDR3 here is CASSLAGGGWEQYF. In nucleotides, the CDR3 is TGTGCCAGCAGCTTGGCCGGGGGTGGATGGGAGCAGTACTTC.

This chain uses TRBV5-1 with TRBJ2-1; D is unresolved. V lost 4 bases to trimming and J lost 7 bases, with 6 bases between them. From germline, CDR1 is SGHRS and CDR2 YFSETQ. CDR3 length equals 11 residues. CDR3 nucleotides: TGCGCCAGCAGCGAGGTTAATGAGCAGTTCTTC. It is translated as CASSEVNEQFF.

The rearrangement joins TRBV24-1 to TRBJ2-5; D is ambiguous. Germline loops: CDR1 KGHDR, CDR2 SFDVKD. The CDR3 has 13 residues. V dropped 3 bases and J dropped 1 base, with 5 bases sitting between them. CDR3 region: CATSDEVQETQYF. The CDR3 coding sequence is TGTGCCACCAGTGATGAGGTCCAAGAGACCCAGTACTTC.

V usage is TRBV5-6 and J usage is TRBJ2-3, with a weak D call TRBD1 (6 bases). Germline lookup yields CDR1 SGHDT and CDR2 YYEEEE. V lost 4 bases to trimming and J lost 0 bases, with 12 bases between them. The CDR3 extends over 15 amino acids. The CDR3 region has the DNA TGTGCCAGCAGCATGGTAGGGGGAAGCACAGATACGCAGTATTTT. Translating it yields CASSMVGGSTDTQYF.

The V and J genes are TRBV28 and TRBJ1-1; D is possibly TRBD1 (6 bases). The V and J ends lost 1 base and 2 bases respectively, with 8 bases between them. Per germline, CDR1 MDHEN and CDR2 SYDVKM. The CDR3 contains 14 residues. The CDR3: CASSLSQGNTEAFF. The CDR3 DNA sequence: TGTGCCAGCAGTTTATCACAGGGAAACACTGAAGCTTTCTTT. The variable domain in full, completed from reference TRBV28 and TRBJ1-1, reads DVKVTQSSRYLVKRTGEKVFLECVQDMDHENMFWYRQDPGLGLRLIYFSYDVKMKEKGDIPEGYSVSREKKERFSLILESASTNQTSMYLCASSLSQGNTEAFFGQGTRLTVV.

Only a few counts were recorded for this clone. The chain employs TRBV19 and TRBJ1-2, with 10 bases fitting TRBD1. The CDR3 runs 15 residues. After removal of 6 bases from V and 5 bases from J, the junction contained 9 bases not matched to a gene. CDR1 is LNHDA and CDR2 is SQIVND in the germline V gene (reference sequence). The CDR3 DNA follows: TGTGCCAGTAGCCCTGACAGGGGGCGTCGGTATGGCTACACCTTC. This gives the protein CASSPDRGRRYGYTF.

The chain combines TRBV2 with TRBJ1-6; 8 positions agree with TRBD1. V shed 8 bases and J 7 bases; nucleotides not matched to a gene: 7. In germline, CDR1 is SNHLY, CDR2 FYNNEI. The CDR3 is made up of 14 amino acids. CDR3 bases: TGTGCCAGCGAGGGGGGACAGGTAAATTCACCCCTCCACTTT. Translating it yields CASEGGQVNSPLHF.

The rearrangement uses TRBV5-1 and TRBJ2-3, with 11 bases lining up with TRBD2. J was trimmed by 2 bases and V by 0 bases; bases with no gene match: 2. This CDR3 region has 16 residues. In germline, CDR1 is SGHRS, CDR2 YFSETQ. The CDR3 region has the DNA TGCGCCAGCAGCTTGGCACTAGCGGGGGCCACAGATACGCAGTATTTT. It specifies CASSLALAGATDTQYF.

The gene calls are TRBV2 and TRBJ1-1; weak D call: TRBD1 (5 bases). Germline V gives CDR1 SNHLY, CDR2 FYNNEI. The CDR3 length is 14 residues. V was clipped by 2 bases and J by 4 bases, with 11 bases between them. Here the CDR3 DNA reads TGTGCCAGCAGTGAAAGGGAGGGGCGCACTGAAGCTTTCTTT. Its protein product is CASSEREGRTEAFF.

CDR3 sequence: CASSSQAGWRTDTQYF. CDR3 in DNA: TGCGCCAGCAGCTCACAAGCGGGATGGCGCACAGATACGCAGTATTTT. The gene calls are TRBV5-1 and TRBJ2-3, with 7 positions matching TRBD2. CDR1 and CDR2 (germline): SGHRS, YFSETQ. CDR3 size: 16 residues. V lost 3 bases and J lost 1; bases outside the gene matches: 8.

The chain joins TRBV4-1 to TRBJ2-5, with 7 bases that match TRBD1. CDR3 length: 14 amino acids. With 0 bases clipped from V and 4 bases from J, the junction kept 2 bases outside the gene matches. Germline CDR1 MGHRA, CDR2 YSYEKL. CDR3 region: CASSQDRGSETQYF. The CDR3 bases are TGCGCCAGCAGCCAAGACAGGGGGTCAGAGACCCAGTACTTC.